Below are 14 T cell receptor beta chains sequenced from a single sample in a study of long-term antiretroviral therapy in people with HIV. With survey level as its setting, the immunoSEQ assay was v3.0. Libraries were prepared by immunoSEQ multiplex PCR; TCRdb keeps only in-frame clonotypes and omits some of them. The table shows 25,000 to 35,000 clones, with approximately 96% occurring only once. The sequenced sample was unsorted PBMCs, obtained 6.5 to 6.9 years after starting antiretroviral therapy. The receptor source for this set is a man in his thirties or forties with HIV.

This clone has a single count. The CDR3 nucleotides are TGTGCCAGCTCACCACAGCAGGGACCCGGCTACGAGCAGTACTTC. Translated, it gives CASSPQQGPGYEQYF. The chain couples TRBV18 to TRBJ2-5, with D possibly being TRBD1 or TRBD2 (5 bases each). With the DNA end fitting TRBJ2-7 better, the J assignment may be wrong. This CDR3 contains 15 residues. Germline CDR1 is KGHSH and CDR2 is LQKENI.

The rearrangement uses TRBV6-5 and TRBJ1-5; D perhaps matches TRBD1 (6 bases). This CDR3 is built from 12 residues. Germline CDR1 and CDR2: MNHEY and SVGAGI. V shed 6 bases and J shed 5 bases, with 8 bases lying between them. The CDR3 DNA reads TGTGCCAGCAGGTCAGGGGATCAGCCCCAGCATTTT. It specifies CASRSGDQPQHF.

This sequence joins TRBV5-3 and TRBJ2-7; D gene uncertain. TRBV5-3 carries the ORF label, with uncertain function. The CDR3 extends over 13 amino acids. Trimming took 0 bases from V and 5 from J, leaving 9 bases between them. The CDR3 DNA reads as TGTGCCAGAAGCTTGGGACCTCCCGACGAGCAGTACTTC. Translation gives CARSLGPPDEQYF.

The chain recombines TRBV2 with TRBJ2-3, with unresolved D. The CDR3 sequence is 14 residues long. Deletions cut 3 bases from V and 0 bases from J, with 7 bases between. The germline gives CDR1 SNHLY, CDR2 FYNNEI. For the CDR3, the DNA is TGTGCCAGCAGTGACCTACGGAGCACAGATACGCAGTATTTT. It specifies CASSDLRSTDTQYF.

This rearrangement joins TRBV19 to TRBJ1-2, with 9 bases identical to TRBD1. CDR1 and CDR2 from the germline V gene are LNHDA and SQIVND (reference sequence). V shed 8 bases, J shed 5 bases, and the junction held 6 bases outside the gene matches. This CDR3 spans 13 amino acids. Written as DNA, the CDR3 is TGTGCCAGTCATCCCGGGACAGGGTATGGCTACACCTTC. This codes for CASHPGTGYGYTF.

The chain recombines TRBV6-5 with TRBJ2-1, with TRBD2 as a possible D gene (6 bases). Germline-derived CDR1 and CDR2 are MNHEY and SVGAGI. The ends were cut back, 6 bases at V and 4 bases at J, with 13 bases in the middle. The CDR3 is 14 amino acids. CDR3 sequence reads: CASRGAGNYNEQFF. The CDR3 nucleotides are TGTGCCAGCAGGGGCGCGGGGAATTACAATGAGCAGTTCTTC.

As DNA, the CDR3 is TGCGCCAGCAGCCATTCCTCGCGGGGCAGTGGTGGCGAGCAGTACTTC. Its protein product is CASSHSSRGSGGEQYF. The rearrangement joins TRBV4-1 to TRBJ2-7, with a tentative D call TRBD2 (6 bases). This CDR3 spans 16 amino acids. Germline-derived CDR1 and CDR2 are MGHRA and YSYEKL. Trimming took 3 bases from V and 6 from J, leaving 21 bases between them.

For this clone: This CDR3 is also generated by other DNA sequences in the sample. The J gene is TRBJ1-2, the V gene TRBV18; D is unclear. The germline CDR1 and CDR2 sequences are KGHSH and LQKENI. With 2 bases removed from V and 3 bases from J, the gap between germline ends came to 7 bases. The CDR3 runs to 13 residues. The CDR3 DNA reads TGTGCCAGCTCACCAGACGTCGACTATGGCTACACCTTC. It yields the protein CASSPDVDYGYTF.

The V and J genes are TRBV4-3 and TRBJ2-5, with 9 nucleotides matching TRBD2. CDR1 and CDR2 from the germline V gene are LGHNA and YSLEER. This CDR3 spans 16 amino acids. The V gene end was trimmed by 4 bases and the J gene end by 5 bases; junction bases not matched to a gene: 11. The chain's CDR3 is CASSLLAGDGGETQYF. Written as DNA, the CDR3 is TGCGCCAGCAGCCTCTTAGCGGGAGACGGGGGGGAGACCCAGTACTTC.

The chain joins TRBV7-9 to TRBJ1-2; no reliable D call. The CDR3 has 16 amino acids. Trimming removed 1 base at V and 5 bases at J, with 17 bases between. CDR1 and CDR2 from the germline V gene are SEHNR and FQNEAQ (reference sequence). The CDR3 DNA reads TGTGCCAGCAGCTTAGAGTTTCAGGTTGGGAGGTATGGCTACACCTTC. Encoded protein: CASSLEFQVGRYGYTF.

This sequence joins TRBV11-2 and TRBJ2-2; TRBD2 matches at 12 bases. Unmatched junction bases numbered 7, after V lost 4 bases and J lost 1 base. Germline CDR1 is SGHAT and CDR2 is FQNNGV. There are 18 residues in the CDR3. CDR3 amino acids: CASSSRLAGALNTGELFF. CDR3 bases: TGTGCCAGCAGCTCTAGACTAGCGGGGGCCCTGAACACCGGGGAGCTGTTTTTT.

In DNA, the CDR3 is TGTGCCACCAGCAGAGATAGGAGCTCTGGAAACACCATATATTTT. Translated: CATSRDRSSGNTIYF. The V and J genes are TRBV15 and TRBJ1-3, with D hard to call. Germline assignment: CDR1 LNHNV and CDR2 YYDKDF (reference sequence). V was cut by 0 bases and J by 0 bases, with 6 bases left in between. The CDR3 covers 15 residues.

The J gene is TRBJ2-6, the V gene TRBV10-3; 9 bases agree with TRBD1. CDR1 is ENHRY, CDR2 SYGVKD, per germline. The V gene end was trimmed by 8 bases and the J gene end by 2 bases; junction bases not matched to a gene: 7. The length of the CDR3 is 16 residues. CDR3 in amino acids: CAILGQGIAGANVLTF. CDR3 nucleotides: TGTGCCATCCTGGGACAGGGTATTGCTGGGGCCAACGTCCTGACTTTC.

A single count supports this clone. The J gene is TRBJ1-4, the V gene TRBV7-8; D gene ambiguous. The CDR3 consists of 15 residues. Deletions cut 5 bases from V and 5 bases from J, with 15 bases between. The V gene's germline CDR1 is SGHVS and CDR2 FQNEAQ. The CDR3, as DNA: TGTGCCAGCAGCGAACTGACGGAGCCGAATGAAAAACTGTTTTTT. Residues: CASSELTEPNEKLFF.